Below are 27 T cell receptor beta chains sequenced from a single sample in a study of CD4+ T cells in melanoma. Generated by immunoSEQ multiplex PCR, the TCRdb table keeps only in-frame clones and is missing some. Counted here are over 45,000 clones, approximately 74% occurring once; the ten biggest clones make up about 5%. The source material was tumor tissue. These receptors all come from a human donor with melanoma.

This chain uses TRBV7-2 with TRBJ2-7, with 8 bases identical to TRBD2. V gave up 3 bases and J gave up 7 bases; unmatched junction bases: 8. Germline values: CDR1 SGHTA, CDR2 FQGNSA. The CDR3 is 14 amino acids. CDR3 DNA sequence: TGTGCCAGCAGCTTTATTACACCGGGGGGGGAGCAGTACTTC. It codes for CASSFITPGGEQYF.

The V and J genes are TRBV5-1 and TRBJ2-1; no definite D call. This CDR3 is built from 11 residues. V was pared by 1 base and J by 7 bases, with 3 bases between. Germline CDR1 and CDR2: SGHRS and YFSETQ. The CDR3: CASSLFNEQFF. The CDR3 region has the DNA TGCGCCAGCAGCTTGTTTAATGAGCAGTTCTTC.

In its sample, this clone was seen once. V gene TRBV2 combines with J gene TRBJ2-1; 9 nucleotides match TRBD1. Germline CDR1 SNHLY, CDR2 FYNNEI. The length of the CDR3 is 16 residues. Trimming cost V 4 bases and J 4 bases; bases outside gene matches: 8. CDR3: CASSGPDRGGYNEQFF. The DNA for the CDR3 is TGTGCCAGCAGTGGGCCGGACAGGGGCGGTTACAATGAGCAGTTCTTC.

CDR3 DNA: TGCGCCAGCAGTGAGTCCGTCCAGGGTATCATTCAGTACTTC. The encoded protein is CASSESVQGIIQYF. The chain links TRBV10-1 to TRBJ2-4; maybe TRBD1 (5 bases). Germline V CDR1 and CDR2: WNHNN, SYGVQD (reference sequence). Trimming cost V 0 bases and J 9 bases, with 12 bases left between them. The CDR3 length is 14 residues.

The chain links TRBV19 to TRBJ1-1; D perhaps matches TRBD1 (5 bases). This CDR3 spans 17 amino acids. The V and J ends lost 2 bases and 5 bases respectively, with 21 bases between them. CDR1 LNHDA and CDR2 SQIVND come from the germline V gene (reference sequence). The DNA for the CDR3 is TGTGCCAGTAGTATAAGAAGGGACTCCCGTTCTGGAACTGAAGCTTTCTTT. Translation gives CASSIRRDSRSGTEAFF.

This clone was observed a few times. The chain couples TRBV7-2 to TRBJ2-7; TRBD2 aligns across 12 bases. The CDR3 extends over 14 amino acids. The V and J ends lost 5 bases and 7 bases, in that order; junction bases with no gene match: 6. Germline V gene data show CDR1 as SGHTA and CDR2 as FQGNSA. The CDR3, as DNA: TGTGCCAGCAGCCCTAGCGGGGGGGCAGGTGAGCAGTACTTC. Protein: CASSPSGGAGEQYF.

Here the CDR3 DNA reads TGTGCCAGCAGTGAAGAGACAAGGTACAGTGAACCCTACGAGCAGTACTTC. Amino acids: CASSEETRYSEPYEQYF. The chain joins TRBV6-1 to TRBJ2-7, with D hard to call. The CDR3 loop spans 17 amino acids. V was cut by 1 base and J by 2 bases, with 18 bases left in between. Per the germline V gene, CDR1 is MNHNS and CDR2 is SASEGT.

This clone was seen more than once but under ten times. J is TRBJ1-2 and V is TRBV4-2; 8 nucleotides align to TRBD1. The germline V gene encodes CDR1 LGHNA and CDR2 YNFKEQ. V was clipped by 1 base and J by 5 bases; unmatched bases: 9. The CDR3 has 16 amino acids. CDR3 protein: CASSQVLDRAVYGYTF. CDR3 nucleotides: TGTGCCAGCAGCCAAGTTCTGGACAGGGCCGTGTATGGCTACACCTTC.

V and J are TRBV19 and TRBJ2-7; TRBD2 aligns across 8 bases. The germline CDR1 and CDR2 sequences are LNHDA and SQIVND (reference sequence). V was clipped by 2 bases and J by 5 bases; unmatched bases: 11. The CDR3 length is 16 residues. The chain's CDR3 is CASSIWGPGGLDEQYF. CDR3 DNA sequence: TGTGCCAGTAGTATATGGGGGCCGGGGGGGCTCGACGAGCAGTACTTC.

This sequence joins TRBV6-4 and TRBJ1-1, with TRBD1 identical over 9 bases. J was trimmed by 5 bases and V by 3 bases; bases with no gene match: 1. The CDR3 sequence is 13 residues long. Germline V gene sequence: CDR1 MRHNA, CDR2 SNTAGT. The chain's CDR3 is CASSEGTGTEAFF. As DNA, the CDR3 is TGTGCCAGCAGTGAGGGGACAGGGACTGAAGCTTTCTTT.

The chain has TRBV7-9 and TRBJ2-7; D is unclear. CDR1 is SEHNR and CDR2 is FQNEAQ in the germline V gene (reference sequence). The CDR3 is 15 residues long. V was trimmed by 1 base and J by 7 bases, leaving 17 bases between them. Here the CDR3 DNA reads TGTGCCAGCAGCTTAGGTCGCGTCATTTTGGGGGAGCAGTACTTC. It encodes CASSLGRVILGEQYF.

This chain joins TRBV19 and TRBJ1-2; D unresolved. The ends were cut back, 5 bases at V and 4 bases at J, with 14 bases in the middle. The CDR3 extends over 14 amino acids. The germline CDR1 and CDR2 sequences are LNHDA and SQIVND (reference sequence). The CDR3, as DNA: TGTGCCAGTAGTCCACGTGGAACGAGCTATGGCTACACCTTC. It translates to CASSPRGTSYGYTF. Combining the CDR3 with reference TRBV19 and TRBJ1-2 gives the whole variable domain DGGITQSPKYLFRKEGQNVTLSCEQNLNHDAMYWYRQDPGQGLRLIYYSQIVNDFQKGDIAEGYSVSREKKESFPLTVTSAQKNPTAFYLCASSPRGTSYGYTFGSGTRLTVV.

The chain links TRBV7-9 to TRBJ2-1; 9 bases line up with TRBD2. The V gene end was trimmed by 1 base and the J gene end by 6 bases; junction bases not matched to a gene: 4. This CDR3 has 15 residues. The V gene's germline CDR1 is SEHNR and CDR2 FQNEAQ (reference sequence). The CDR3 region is CASSLGAGGINEQFF. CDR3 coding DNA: TGTGCCAGCAGCTTAGGAGCGGGGGGCATCAATGAGCAGTTCTTC.

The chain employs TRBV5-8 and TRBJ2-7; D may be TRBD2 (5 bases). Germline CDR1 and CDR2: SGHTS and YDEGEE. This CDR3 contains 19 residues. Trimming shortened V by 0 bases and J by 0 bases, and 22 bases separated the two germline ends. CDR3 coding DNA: TGTGCCAGCAGCTTGGCCCGGGCCGGTGCCGGGGTACGCTCCTACGAGCAGTACTTC. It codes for CASSLARAGAGVRSYEQYF.

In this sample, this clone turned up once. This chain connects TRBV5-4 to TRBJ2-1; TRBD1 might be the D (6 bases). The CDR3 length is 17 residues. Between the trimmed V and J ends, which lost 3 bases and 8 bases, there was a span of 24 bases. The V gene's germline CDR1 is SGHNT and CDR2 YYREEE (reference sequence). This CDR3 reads CASSSSSGTLDLHEQFF. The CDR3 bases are TGTGCCAGCAGCTCATCCTCCGGGACACTCGATCTCCATGAGCAGTTCTTC.

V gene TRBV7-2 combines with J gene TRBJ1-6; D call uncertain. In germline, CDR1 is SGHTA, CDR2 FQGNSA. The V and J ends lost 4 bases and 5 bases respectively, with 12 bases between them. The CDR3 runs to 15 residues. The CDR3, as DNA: TGTGCCAGCAGCTCATCCAGCGGAGATAATTCACCCCTCCACTTT. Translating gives CASSSSSGDNSPLHF.

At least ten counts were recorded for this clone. CDR3 sequence: CASSPEDPETQYF. The DNA for the CDR3 is TGTGCCAGCAGTCCCGAAGATCCAGAGACCCAGTACTTC. This chain connects TRBV6-9 to TRBJ2-5; no reliable D call. Germline assignment: CDR1 MNHGY and CDR2 SVAAGI. This CDR3 has 13 residues. The ends were cut back, 5 bases at V and 4 bases at J, with 11 bases in the middle.

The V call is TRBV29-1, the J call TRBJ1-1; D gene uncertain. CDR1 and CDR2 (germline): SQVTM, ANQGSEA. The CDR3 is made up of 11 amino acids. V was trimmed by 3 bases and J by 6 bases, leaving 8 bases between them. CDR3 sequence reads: CSVDLGAEAFF. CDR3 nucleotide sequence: TGCAGCGTTGACCTGGGCGCTGAAGCTTTCTTT.

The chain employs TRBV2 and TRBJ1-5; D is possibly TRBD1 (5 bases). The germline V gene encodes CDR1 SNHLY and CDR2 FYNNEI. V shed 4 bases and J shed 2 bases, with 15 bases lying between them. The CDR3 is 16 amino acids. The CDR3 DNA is TGTGCCAGCAGTGGGTGGGGTAGAGGGGGCAATCAGCCCCAGCATTTT. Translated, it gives CASSGWGRGGNQPQHF.

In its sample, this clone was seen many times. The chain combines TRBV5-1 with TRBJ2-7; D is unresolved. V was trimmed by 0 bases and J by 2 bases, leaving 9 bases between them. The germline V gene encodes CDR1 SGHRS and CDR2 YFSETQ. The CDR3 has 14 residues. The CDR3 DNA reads TGCGCCAGCAGCTTGGTTTCCGGGCCCTACGAGCAGTACTTC. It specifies CASSLVSGPYEQYF. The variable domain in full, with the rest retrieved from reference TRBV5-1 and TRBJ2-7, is KAGVTQTPRYLIKTRGQQVTLSCSPISGHRSVSWYQQTPGQGLQFLFEYFSETQRNKGNFPGRFSGRQFSNSRSEMNVSTLELGDSALYLCASSLVSGPYEQYFGPGTRLTVT.

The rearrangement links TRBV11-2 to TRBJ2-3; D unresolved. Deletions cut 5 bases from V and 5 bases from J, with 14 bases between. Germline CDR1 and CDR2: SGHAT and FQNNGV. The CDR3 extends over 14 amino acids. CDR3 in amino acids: CASSPSHFLDTQYF. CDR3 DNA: TGTGCCAGCAGCCCCTCGCATTTTCTAGATACGCAGTATTTT.

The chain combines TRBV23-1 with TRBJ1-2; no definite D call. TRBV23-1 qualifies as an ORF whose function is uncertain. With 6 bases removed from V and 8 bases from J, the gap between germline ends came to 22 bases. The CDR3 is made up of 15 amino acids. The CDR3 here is CASSHLTQESVGYTF. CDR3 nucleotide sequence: TGCGCCAGCAGCCACCTAACCCAGGAATCCGTCGGCTACACCTTC.

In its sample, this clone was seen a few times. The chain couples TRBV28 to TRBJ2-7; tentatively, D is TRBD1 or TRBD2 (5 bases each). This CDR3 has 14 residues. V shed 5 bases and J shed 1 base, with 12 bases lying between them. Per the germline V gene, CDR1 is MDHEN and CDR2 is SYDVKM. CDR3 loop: CASSRQRGSYEQYF. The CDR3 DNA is TGTGCCAGCAGTAGACAGAGGGGTTCCTACGAGCAGTACTTC. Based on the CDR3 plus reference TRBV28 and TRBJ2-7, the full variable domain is DVKVTQSSRYLVKRTGEKVFLECVQDMDHENMFWYRQDPGLGLRLIYFSYDVKMKEKGDIPEGYSVSREKKERFSLILESASTNQTSMYLCASSRQRGSYEQYFGPGTRLTVT.

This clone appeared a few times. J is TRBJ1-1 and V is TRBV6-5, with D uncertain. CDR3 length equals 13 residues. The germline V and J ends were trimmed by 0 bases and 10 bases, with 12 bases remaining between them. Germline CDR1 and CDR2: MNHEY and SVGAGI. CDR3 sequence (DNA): TGTGCCAGCAGTTACTCGACACGGGTAGGAGCTTTCTTT. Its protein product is CASSYSTRVGAFF.

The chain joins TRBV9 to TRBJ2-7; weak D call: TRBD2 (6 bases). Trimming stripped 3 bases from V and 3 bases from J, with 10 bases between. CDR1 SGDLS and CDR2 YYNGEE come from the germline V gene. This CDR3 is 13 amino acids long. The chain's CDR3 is CASSGGEGYEQYF. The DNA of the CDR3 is TGTGCCAGCAGCGGCGGGGAAGGCTACGAGCAGTACTTC.

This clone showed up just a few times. The CDR3 sequence is CAWSVWGRYTGELFF. The CDR3 DNA is TGTGCCTGGAGTGTTTGGGGGAGGTACACCGGGGAGCTGTTTTTT. J is TRBJ2-2 and V is TRBV30, with D possibly being TRBD2 (6 bases). This CDR3 region has 15 residues. Trimming pared 0 bases from V and 3 bases from J, leaving 11 bases between. Germline CDR1 reads GTSNPN; CDR2 reads SVGIG (reference sequence).

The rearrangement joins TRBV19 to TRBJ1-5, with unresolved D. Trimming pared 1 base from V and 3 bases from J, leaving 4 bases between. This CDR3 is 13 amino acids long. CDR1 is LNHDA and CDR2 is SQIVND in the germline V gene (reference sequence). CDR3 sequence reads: CASSIGTNQPQHF. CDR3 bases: TGTGCCAGTAGTATAGGGACCAATCAGCCCCAGCATTTT.